This T cell receptor (beta chain) was sequenced for a study of blood T cell repertoires in COVID-19. V lost 5 bases and J lost 2; bases outside the gene matches: 9. The length of the CDR3 is 16 residues. CDR1 SEHNR and CDR2 FQNEAQ come from the germline V gene (reference sequence). Patients in Seattle were enrolled during active infection, then followed longitudinally. Libraries were prepared by immunoSEQ multiplex PCR; TCRdb keeps only in-frame clonotypes and omits some of them. The top ten clones hold 10% to 15% of a sample with roughly 250,000 clones, approximately 87% of them seen once. The clonotype comes from a woman aged 30 to 39 with COVID-19, enrolled during active disease. Sequencing was done on a sample of peripheral blood. The V call is TRBV7-9, the J call TRBJ2-1; 7 positions agree with TRBD1. Here the CDR3 reads CASSPRGGLAYNEQFF. The CDR3 DNA is TGTGCCAGCAGCCCCCGAGGGGGCCTCGCCTACAATGAGCAGTTCTTC.